The next 26 T cell receptor beta chains were all read from a single sample in a study of graft-versus-host responses after intestinal transplantation (TCRdb year 2021). What this sample's time point label stands for: cells obtained before transplantation from donor or recipient. The library was made by the immunoSEQ multiplex PCR assay. Sourced from immuneACCESS, this table was stored by TCRdb with only in-frame sequences that have V and J called. A share of the clones is absent; for the studies checked, an unresolved V gene accounts for under half, and the remainder has no known explanation. Across this sample there are over 100,000 clones, with around nine tenths seen only once. Together, the top ten hold under 0.3% of the sample. These TCRs' antigens remain unknown. Sequenced here: unstimulated CD4+ T cells sorted from spleen or lymph node cells, sampled before transplant. The receptors shown here come from a human donor who was the organ donor for an intestinal transplant.

The chain combines TRBV2 with TRBJ1-5; D unclear. Between the trimmed V and J ends, which lost 5 bases and 2 bases, there was a span of 4 bases. Germline lookup yields CDR1 SNHLY and CDR2 FYNNEI. This CDR3 comprises 12 residues. The CDR3 region has the DNA TGTGCCAGCAGTCACCGCAATCAGCCCCAGCATTTT. It codes for CASSHRNQPQHF.

The chain's CDR3 is CASSLVKRGHVSYEQYF. The CDR3 DNA is TGTGCCAGCAGCTTAGTTAAGAGAGGCCACGTTTCCTACGAGCAGTACTTC. The rearrangement joins TRBV7-9 to TRBJ2-7; D call uncertain. Germline V gene data show CDR1 as SEHNR and CDR2 as FQNEAQ (reference sequence). CDR3 size: 17 residues. The V gene lost 1 base and the J gene lost 1 base, with 17 bases spanning the gap.

The CDR3 nucleotides are TGTGCCAGCAGCCACCGAAGGGACCATAATTCACCCCTCCACTTT. Its translation is CASSHRRDHNSPLHF. The J gene is TRBJ1-6, the V gene TRBV27; perhaps TRBD1 as D (5 bases). This CDR3 contains 15 residues. V lost 6 bases and J lost 5, with 14 bases in between. Germline values: CDR1 MNHEY, CDR2 SMNVEV (reference sequence).

The chain combines TRBV9 with TRBJ1-5; tentative D call: TRBD1 (5 bases). Germline V gene lookup returns CDR1 SGDLS and CDR2 YYNGEE. The V end lost 0 bases, the J end lost 2 bases, and 9 bases lay between the germline ends. CDR3 size: 15 residues. CDR3 residues: CASSVGSQGNQPQHF. CDR3 coding DNA: TGTGCCAGCAGCGTAGGGTCACAGGGCAATCAGCCCCAGCATTTT.

The DNA for the CDR3 is TGTGCCAGTAGTATGCGGGCAGTGAACACTGAAGCTTTCTTT. This gives the protein CASSMRAVNTEAFF. The rearrangement joins TRBV19 to TRBJ1-1; D call uncertain. The V and J ends lost 3 bases and 0 bases respectively, with 8 bases between them. Germline CDR1 and CDR2: LNHDA and SQIVND (reference sequence). The length of the CDR3 is 14 residues.

The rearrangement joins TRBV27 to TRBJ2-7; tentatively, D is TRBD1 or TRBD2 (6 bases each). V lost 3 bases, J lost 3 bases, and 15 bases lay in between. Per germline, CDR1 MNHEY and CDR2 SMNVEV (reference sequence). This CDR3 region has 15 residues. The CDR3 sequence is CASSFRRGGGYEQYF. CDR3 sequence (DNA): TGTGCCAGCAGTTTCCGCAGGGGAGGAGGCTACGAGCAGTACTTC.

The chain links TRBV5-4 to TRBJ2-3; D is possibly TRBD2 (6 bases). The CDR3 runs 15 residues. V lost 5 bases, J lost 2 bases, and 15 bases lay in between. Germline loops: CDR1 SGHNT, CDR2 YYREEE (reference sequence). The CDR3: CASSPSGTPTDTQYF. As DNA, the CDR3 is TGTGCCAGCAGTCCTTCCGGGACTCCCACAGATACGCAGTATTTT.

CDR3 coding DNA: TGTGCCAGCAATGAGGGGGTCGGGGGCTACACCTTC. Protein product: CASNEGVGGYTF. This chain joins TRBV19 and TRBJ1-2, with TRBD1 as a possible D gene (6 bases). Germline CDR1 and CDR2: LNHDA and SQIVND (reference sequence). CDR3 length equals 12 residues. Trimming cost V 9 bases and J 8 bases, with 16 bases left between them.

The V gene is TRBV2, the J gene TRBJ2-7; no definite D call. The germline gives CDR1 SNHLY, CDR2 FYNNEI. Trimming took off 6 bases at V and 2 bases at J, with 5 bases between the two ends. The CDR3 length is 11 residues. The CDR3 sequence: CASSRTYEQYF. For the CDR3, the DNA is TGTGCCAGCAGCCGAACCTACGAGCAGTACTTC.

This chain joins TRBV30 and TRBJ2-6, with 11 bases matching TRBD1. Losses at the gene ends were 6 bases for V and 2 bases for J; bases not matched to a gene: 6. Germline V gene lookup returns CDR1 GTSNPN and CDR2 SVGIG (reference sequence). This CDR3 has 16 residues. CDR3 sequence: CACGTGGLPGANVLTF. The CDR3 DNA follows: TGTGCCTGCGGGACAGGGGGACTCCCTGGGGCCAACGTCCTGACTTTC.

V usage is TRBV10-3 and J usage is TRBJ1-5; TRBD1 might be the D (6 bases). This CDR3 region has 14 residues. Looked up from germline, CDR1 is ENHRY and CDR2 is SYGVKD. V dropped 6 bases and J dropped 3 bases, with 12 bases sitting between them. DNA for the CDR3: TGTGCCATCAGGCCAACAGGGACCAATCAGCCCCAGCATTTT. Protein sequence: CAIRPTGTNQPQHF.

J is TRBJ2-5 and V is TRBV6-1; D uncertain. Looked up from germline, CDR1 is MNHNS and CDR2 is SASEGT. The V end lost 7 bases, the J end lost 4 bases, and 16 bases lay between the germline ends. The CDR3 has 14 residues. CDR3 sequence (DNA): TGTGCCAGCACAGACTCTGGGCGGACAGAGACCCAGTACTTC. This codes for CASTDSGRTETQYF.

V and J are TRBV2 and TRBJ2-2; possibly TRBD1 for D (6 bases). This CDR3 contains 20 residues. The germline V gene encodes CDR1 SNHLY and CDR2 FYNNEI. Trimming took off 4 bases at V and 0 bases at J, with 24 bases between the two ends. CDR3 residues: CASSAPGELTGTTNTGELFF. The CDR3, as DNA: TGTGCCAGCAGTGCCCCCGGAGAGCTAACCGGGACAACGAACACCGGGGAGCTGTTTTTT.

V gene TRBV7-9 combines with J gene TRBJ1-3; the D is unclear. The CDR3 sequence is 16 residues long. Germline lookup yields CDR1 SEHNR and CDR2 FQNEAQ (reference sequence). V gave up 1 base and J gave up 4 bases, with 14 bases separating them. The CDR3 is CASSLDGMVLGNTIYF. The CDR3 bases are TGTGCCAGCAGCTTAGATGGGATGGTTTTAGGAAACACCATATATTTT.

The chain uses TRBV27 and TRBJ1-2, with 10 nucleotides matching TRBD1. CDR3 length: 13 residues. Unmatched junction bases numbered 4, after V lost 6 bases and J lost 6 bases. Germline V gene sequence: CDR1 MNHEY, CDR2 SMNVEV (reference sequence). CDR3 DNA: TGTGCCAGCAGAAGACAGGGGGCGAATGGCTACACCTTC. Its protein is CASRRQGANGYTF.

The chain is built from TRBV15 and TRBJ2-3; 9 bases match TRBD2. The length of the CDR3 is 16 residues. V dropped 0 bases and J dropped 3; count of bases not matched to a gene: 4. CDR1 and CDR2 (germline): LNHNV, YYDKDF (reference sequence). The CDR3 nucleotides read TGTGCCACCAGCAGAGATGTCGCGGGAGGGACAGATACGCAGTATTTT. Its translation: CATSRDVAGGTDTQYF.

This chain links TRBV5-4 with TRBJ1-2; possibly TRBD1 for D (5 bases). In germline, CDR1 is SGHNT, CDR2 YYREEE (reference sequence). The germline V and J ends were trimmed by 4 bases and 0 bases, with 7 bases remaining between them. The CDR3 has 13 residues. The CDR3 DNA follows: TGTGCCAGCAGCCCGGACACTAACTATGGCTACACCTTC. This encodes CASSPDTNYGYTF.

V and J are TRBV28 and TRBJ1-1; TRBD1 matches at 8 bases. The CDR3 runs 14 residues. Germline CDR1 is MDHEN and CDR2 is SYDVKM. V shed 5 bases, J shed 10 bases, and the junction held 12 bases outside the gene matches. The CDR3 loop is CASSRQGQAGGAFF. Written as DNA, the CDR3 is TGTGCCAGCAGTCGCCAGGGACAGGCCGGGGGAGCTTTCTTT.

The table lists this clone with a count of one. The chain couples TRBV6-5 to TRBJ2-1; TRBD2 might be the D (6 bases). V lost 1 base to trimming and J lost 7 bases, with 8 bases between them. The CDR3 extends over 13 amino acids. Germline V gives CDR1 MNHEY, CDR2 SVGAGI. This CDR3 reads CASSYFSGNEQFF. For the CDR3, the DNA is TGTGCCAGCAGTTACTTCAGCGGGAATGAGCAGTTCTTC.

V is TRBV6-6 and J is TRBJ2-7; 11 positions match TRBD2. Trimming removed 6 bases from V and 7 bases from J; junction bases left unmatched: 8. This CDR3 has 14 amino acids. In germline, CDR1 is MNHNY, CDR2 SVGAGI (reference sequence). CDR3 amino acids: CASSQLAGEEEQYF. CDR3 DNA: TGTGCCAGCAGCCAACTAGCGGGAGAGGAGGAGCAGTACTTC.

This chain joins TRBV19 and TRBJ1-5; D is possibly TRBD1 (5 bases). This CDR3 has 13 residues. Trimming left V 8 bases short and J 4 bases short, with 12 bases between. The germline V gene encodes CDR1 LNHDA and CDR2 SQIVND (reference sequence). CDR3 DNA sequence: TGTGCCAGTGGCGGGACGGTAAATCAGCCCCAGCATTTT. This translates into CASGGTVNQPQHF.

The V call is TRBV4-1, the J call TRBJ2-2, with 8 bases that match TRBD2. The germline gives CDR1 MGHRA, CDR2 YSYEKL. Unmatched junction bases numbered 7, after V lost 3 bases and J lost 7 bases. This CDR3 spans 15 amino acids. Here the CDR3 DNA reads TGCGCCAGCAGCCATATCGGGAGGGCCGGCGGGGAGCTGTTTTTT. It specifies CASSHIGRAGGELFF.

The V call is TRBV30, the J call TRBJ2-3; the match to TRBD1 covers 7 bases. The CDR3 has 12 amino acids. V was pared by 5 bases and J by 1 base, with 0 bases of the junction left unmatched. Germline V lookup: CDR1 GTSNPN, CDR2 SVGIG (reference sequence). CDR3 residues: CAWGQGTDTQYF. DNA for the CDR3: TGTGCCTGGGGACAGGGCACAGATACGCAGTATTTT.

V usage is TRBV6-6 and J usage is TRBJ2-5; D is possibly TRBD2 (7 bases). V was clipped by 2 bases and J by 4 bases, with 14 bases between them. The CDR3 has 15 residues. Looked up from germline, CDR1 is MNHNY and CDR2 is SVGAGI (reference sequence). This CDR3 is CASSYLGGERETQYF. The CDR3 coding sequence is TGTGCCAGCAGTTACCTAGGGGGGGAGAGAGAGACCCAGTACTTC.

The rearrangement links TRBV6-4 to TRBJ2-1; 8 nucleotides agree with TRBD2. The CDR3 runs to 18 residues. Germline V gene sequence: CDR1 MRHNA, CDR2 SNTAGT. V was clipped by 0 bases and J by 4 bases; unmatched bases: 11. CDR3 loop: CASSDSRGAGDLYNEQFF. In DNA, the CDR3 is TGTGCCAGCAGTGACTCCCGTGGAGCGGGAGATTTGTACAATGAGCAGTTCTTC.

The gene calls are TRBV18 and TRBJ2-3; D is perhaps TRBD1 or TRBD2 (5 bases each). V lost 4 bases to trimming and J lost 0 bases, with 14 bases between them. Germline CDR1 reads KGHSH; CDR2 reads LQKENI. CDR3 size: 16 residues. The CDR3 protein is CASSLFRDGSTDTQYF. The CDR3 DNA reads as TGTGCCAGCTCACTTTTCCGGGACGGTAGCACAGATACGCAGTATTTT.